This T cell receptor (beta chain) appears in the sequencing data of a study of blood T cells in healthy people across ages. Study-level findings and limits: A strong correlation was seen between TCR beta diversity and naive T cell percentage. Older individuals had lower TCR beta diversity per million T cells (the decline was roughly linear). Since the PBMCs were unsorted, naive and antigen-experienced cells could not be conclusively compared.

The authors ran a second PCR of 7 to 11 cycles using a sample-barcoded 5' primer and a J-beta primer mix. The authors tagged each cDNA molecule using a template-switch adaptor with 12 random nucleotides. Each CDR3 protein is one row after TCRdb ran MiXCR on the 5' RACE reads. Here the sample spans under 2 million distinct CDR3 sequences, approximately 32% being singletons. Germline CDR1 SGHRS, CDR2 YFSETQ. The length of the CDR3 is 16 residues. V lost 4 bases, J lost 0 bases, and 13 bases lay in between. This clonotype showed up just a few times. Its antigen is as yet unknown. Sequencing was done on a sample of blood. The receptor comes from a woman in her thirties in good health. The chain couples TRBV5-1 to TRBJ1-4; no reliable D call. Here the CDR3 reads CASSHRTGTTNEKLFF. Written as DNA, the CDR3 is TGCGCCAGCAGCCACCGGACGGGGACAACTAATGAAAAACTGTTTTTT.